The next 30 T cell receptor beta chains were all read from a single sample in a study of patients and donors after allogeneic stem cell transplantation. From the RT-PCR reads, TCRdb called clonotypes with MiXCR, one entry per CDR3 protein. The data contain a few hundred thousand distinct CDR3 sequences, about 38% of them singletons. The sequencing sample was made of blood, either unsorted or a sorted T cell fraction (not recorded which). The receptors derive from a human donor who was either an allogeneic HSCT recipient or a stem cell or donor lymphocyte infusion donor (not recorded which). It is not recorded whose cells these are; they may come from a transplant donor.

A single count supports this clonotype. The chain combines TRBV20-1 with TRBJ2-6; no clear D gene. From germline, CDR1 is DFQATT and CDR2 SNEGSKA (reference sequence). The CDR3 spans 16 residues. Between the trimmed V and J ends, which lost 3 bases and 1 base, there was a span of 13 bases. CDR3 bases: TGCAGTGCTAGCGACATCCCGAGATCTGGGGCCAACGTCCTGACTTTC. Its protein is CSASDIPRSGANVLTF.

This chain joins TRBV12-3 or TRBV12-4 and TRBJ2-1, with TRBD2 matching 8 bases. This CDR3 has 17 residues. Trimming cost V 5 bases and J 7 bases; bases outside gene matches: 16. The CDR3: CASSPARGGLKENEQFF. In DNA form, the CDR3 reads TGTGCCAGCAGTCCAGCTCGGGGGGGCCTGAAAGAGAATGAGCAGTTCTTC.

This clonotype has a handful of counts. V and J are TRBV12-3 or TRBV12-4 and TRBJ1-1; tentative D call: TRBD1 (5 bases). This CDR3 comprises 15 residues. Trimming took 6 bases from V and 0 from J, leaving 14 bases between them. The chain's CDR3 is CASSPFKGMNTEAFF. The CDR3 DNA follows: TGTGCCAGCAGCCCCTTTAAGGGGATGAACACTGAAGCTTTCTTT.

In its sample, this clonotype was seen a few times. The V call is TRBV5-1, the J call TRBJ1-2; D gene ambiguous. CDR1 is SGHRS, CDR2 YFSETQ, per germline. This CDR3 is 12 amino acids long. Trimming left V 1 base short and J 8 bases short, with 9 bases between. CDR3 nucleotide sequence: TGCGCCAGCAGCTTGCTGGGTTTCGGCTACACCTTC. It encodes CASSLLGFGYTF.

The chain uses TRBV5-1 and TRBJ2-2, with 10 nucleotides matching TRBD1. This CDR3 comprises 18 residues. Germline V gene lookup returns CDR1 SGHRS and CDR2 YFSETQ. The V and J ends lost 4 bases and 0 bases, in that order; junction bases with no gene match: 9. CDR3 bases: TGCGCCAGCAGCGGACGTGGGACAGGGGCCACGAACACCGGGGAGCTGTTTTTT. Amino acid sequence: CASSGRGTGATNTGELFF. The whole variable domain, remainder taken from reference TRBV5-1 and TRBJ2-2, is KAGVTQTPRYLIKTRGQQVTLSCSPISGHRSVSWYQQTPGQGLQFLFEYFSETQRNKGNFPGRFSGRQFSNSRSEMNVSTLELGDSALYLCASSGRGTGATNTGELFFGEGSRLTVL.

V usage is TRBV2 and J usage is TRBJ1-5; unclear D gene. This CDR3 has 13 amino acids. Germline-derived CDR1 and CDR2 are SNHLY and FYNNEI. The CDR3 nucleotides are TGTGCAGCCGTGGCGGGCCCCAATCAGCCCCAGCATTTT. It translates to CAAVAGPNQPQHF.

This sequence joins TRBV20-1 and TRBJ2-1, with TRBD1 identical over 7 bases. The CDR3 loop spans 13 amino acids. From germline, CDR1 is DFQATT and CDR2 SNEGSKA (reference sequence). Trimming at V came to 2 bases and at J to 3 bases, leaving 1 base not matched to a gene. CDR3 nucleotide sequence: TGCAGTGCTAGATGGGACAGCTACAATGAGCAGTTCTTC. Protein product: CSARWDSYNEQFF.

The CDR3 protein is CASRSTVNTEAFF. In DNA, the CDR3 is TGCGCCAGCAGGAGTACGGTGAACACTGAAGCTTTCTTT. This chain links TRBV4-1 with TRBJ1-1; no clear D gene. The CDR3 is made up of 13 amino acids. Germline-derived CDR1 and CDR2 are MGHRA and YSYEKL. V gave up 6 bases and J gave up 0 bases, with 8 bases separating them.

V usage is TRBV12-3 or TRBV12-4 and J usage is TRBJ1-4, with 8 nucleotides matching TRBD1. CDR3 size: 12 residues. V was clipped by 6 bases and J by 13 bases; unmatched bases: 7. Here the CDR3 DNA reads TGTGCCAGCAGCTCCTCCGGGACAGGACTGTTTTTT. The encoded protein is CASSSSGTGLFF.

The CDR3 coding sequence is TGTGCCAGCAGGAACAGGGGGCCGTATAATTCACCCCTCCACTTT. Its protein product is CASRNRGPYNSPLHF. V gene TRBV27 combines with J gene TRBJ1-6; 9 bases map to TRBD1. The CDR3 is 15 residues long. CDR1 and CDR2 (germline): MNHEY, SMNVEV (reference sequence). V trimming: 6 bases; J trimming: 4 bases; junction bases outside the gene matches: 4.

This CDR3 reads CASSPRGFGYTF. The CDR3 nucleotides read TGTGCCAGCAGCCCACGGGGGTTTGGCTACACCTTC. The rearrangement uses TRBV7-9 and TRBJ1-2; possibly TRBD1 for D (5 bases). CDR3 length: 12 residues. Germline loops: CDR1 SEHNR, CDR2 FQNEAQ (reference sequence). The V gene lost 5 bases and the J gene lost 7 bases, with 11 bases spanning the gap.

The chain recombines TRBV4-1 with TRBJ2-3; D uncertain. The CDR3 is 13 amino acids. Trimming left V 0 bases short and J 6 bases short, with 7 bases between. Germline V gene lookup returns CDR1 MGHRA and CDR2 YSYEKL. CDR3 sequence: CASSQDLGDTQYF. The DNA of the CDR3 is TGCGCCAGCAGCCAAGATCTCGGGGATACGCAGTATTTT.

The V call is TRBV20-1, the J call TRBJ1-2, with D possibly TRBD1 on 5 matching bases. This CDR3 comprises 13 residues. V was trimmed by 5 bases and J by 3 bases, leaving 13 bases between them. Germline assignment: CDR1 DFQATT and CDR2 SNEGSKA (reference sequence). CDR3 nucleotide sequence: TGCAGTGCTTTCCTTGAGACAGACTATGGCTACACCTTC. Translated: CSAFLETDYGYTF.

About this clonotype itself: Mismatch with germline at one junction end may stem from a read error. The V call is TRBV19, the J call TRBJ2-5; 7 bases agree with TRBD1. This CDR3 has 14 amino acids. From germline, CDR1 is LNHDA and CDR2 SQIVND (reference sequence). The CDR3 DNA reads TGTGCCGGTAGTCCGGAGTTGACAGGGGAGACCCAGTACTTC. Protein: CAGSPELTGETQYF.

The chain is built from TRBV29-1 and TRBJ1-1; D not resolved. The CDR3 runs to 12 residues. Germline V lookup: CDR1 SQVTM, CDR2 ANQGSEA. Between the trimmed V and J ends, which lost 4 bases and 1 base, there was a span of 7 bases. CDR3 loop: CSVARSNTEAFF. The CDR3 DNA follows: TGCAGCGTTGCGAGGTCGAACACTGAAGCTTTCTTT.

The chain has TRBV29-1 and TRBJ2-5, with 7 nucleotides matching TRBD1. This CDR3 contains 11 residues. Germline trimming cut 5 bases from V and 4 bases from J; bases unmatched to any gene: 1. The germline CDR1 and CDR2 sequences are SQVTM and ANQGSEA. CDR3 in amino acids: CSVNRGETQYF. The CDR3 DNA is TGCAGCGTTAACAGGGGAGAGACCCAGTACTTC.

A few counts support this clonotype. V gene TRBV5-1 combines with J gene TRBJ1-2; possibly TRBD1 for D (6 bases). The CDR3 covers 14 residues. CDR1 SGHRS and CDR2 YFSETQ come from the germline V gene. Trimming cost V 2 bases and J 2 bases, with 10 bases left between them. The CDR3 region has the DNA TGCGCCAGCAGCTTCGGGGGGGCCAACTATGGCTACACCTTC. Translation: CASSFGGANYGYTF.

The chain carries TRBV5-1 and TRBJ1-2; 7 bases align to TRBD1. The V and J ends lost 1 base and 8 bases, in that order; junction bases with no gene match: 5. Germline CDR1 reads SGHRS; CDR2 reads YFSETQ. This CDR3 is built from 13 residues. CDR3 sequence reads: CASSLQGDTGYTF. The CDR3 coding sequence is TGCGCCAGCAGCTTGCAGGGGGATACAGGCTACACCTTC.

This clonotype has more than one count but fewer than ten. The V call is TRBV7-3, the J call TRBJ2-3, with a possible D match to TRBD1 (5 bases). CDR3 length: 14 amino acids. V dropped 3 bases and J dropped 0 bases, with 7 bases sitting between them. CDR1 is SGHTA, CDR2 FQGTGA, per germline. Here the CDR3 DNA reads TGTGCCAGCAGCTTTACAGGTAGCACAGATACGCAGTATTTT. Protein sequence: CASSFTGSTDTQYF.

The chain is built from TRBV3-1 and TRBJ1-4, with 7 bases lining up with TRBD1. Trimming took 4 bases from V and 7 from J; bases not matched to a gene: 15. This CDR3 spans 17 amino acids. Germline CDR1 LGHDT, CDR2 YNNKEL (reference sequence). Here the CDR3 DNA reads TGTGCCAGCAGCCGGAGACAGGGTATCTCTTCGAGTGAAAAACTGTTTTTT. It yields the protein CASSRRQGISSSEKLFF.

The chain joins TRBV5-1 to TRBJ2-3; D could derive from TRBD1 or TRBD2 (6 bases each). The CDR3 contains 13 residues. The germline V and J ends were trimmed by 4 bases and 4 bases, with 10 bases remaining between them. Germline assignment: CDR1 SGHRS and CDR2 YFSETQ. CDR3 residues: CASSGGPPDTQYF. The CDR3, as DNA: TGCGCCAGCAGCGGGGGGCCCCCAGATACGCAGTATTTT.

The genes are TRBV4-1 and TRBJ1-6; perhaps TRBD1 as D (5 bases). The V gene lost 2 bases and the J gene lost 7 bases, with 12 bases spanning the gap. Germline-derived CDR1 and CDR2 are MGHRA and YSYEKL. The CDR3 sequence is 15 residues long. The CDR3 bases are TGCGCCAGCAGCCAACGAGGGGACGGCAATTCACCCCTCCACTTT. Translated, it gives CASSQRGDGNSPLHF.

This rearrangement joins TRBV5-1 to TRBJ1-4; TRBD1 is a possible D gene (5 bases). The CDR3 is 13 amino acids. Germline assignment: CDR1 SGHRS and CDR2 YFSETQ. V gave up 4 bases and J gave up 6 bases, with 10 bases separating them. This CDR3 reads CASSQGRDEKLFF. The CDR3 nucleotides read TGCGCCAGCAGCCAGGGACGGGATGAAAAACTGTTTTTT.

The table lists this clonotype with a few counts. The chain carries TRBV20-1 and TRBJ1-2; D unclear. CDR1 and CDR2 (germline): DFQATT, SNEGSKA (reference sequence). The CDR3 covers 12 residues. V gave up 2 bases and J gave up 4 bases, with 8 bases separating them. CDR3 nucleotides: TGCAGTGCTAGAACGGATGCCTATGGCTACACCTTC. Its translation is CSARTDAYGYTF.

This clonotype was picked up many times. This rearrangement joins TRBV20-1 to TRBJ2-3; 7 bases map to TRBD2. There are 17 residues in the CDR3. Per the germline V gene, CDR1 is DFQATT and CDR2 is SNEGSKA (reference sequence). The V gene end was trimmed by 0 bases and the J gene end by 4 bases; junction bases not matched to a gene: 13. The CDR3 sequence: CSARDDGDYPWADTQYF. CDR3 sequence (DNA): TGCAGTGCTAGAGATGATGGGGACTACCCTTGGGCAGATACGCAGTATTTT.

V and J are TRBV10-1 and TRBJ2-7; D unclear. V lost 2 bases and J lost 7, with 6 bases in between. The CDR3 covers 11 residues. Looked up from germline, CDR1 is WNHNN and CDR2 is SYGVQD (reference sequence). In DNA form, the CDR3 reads TGCGCCAGCAGTGAGGGAGCGGAGCAGTACTTC. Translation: CASSEGAEQYF.

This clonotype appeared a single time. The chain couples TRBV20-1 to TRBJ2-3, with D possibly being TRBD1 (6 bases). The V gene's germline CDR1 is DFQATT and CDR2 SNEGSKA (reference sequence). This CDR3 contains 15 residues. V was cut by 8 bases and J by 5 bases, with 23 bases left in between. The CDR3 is CSFMDGQPHVDTQYF. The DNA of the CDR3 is TGCAGTTTTATGGACGGACAGCCCCACGTAGATACGCAGTATTTT.

DNA of the CDR3: TGTGCCAGCGCCGATGCGATTGGGGAAGGTCACACTGAAGCTTTCTTT. Translating gives CASADAIGEGHTEAFF. The V gene is TRBV27, the J gene TRBJ1-1; D gene uncertain. Germline V lookup: CDR1 MNHEY, CDR2 SMNVEV (reference sequence). This CDR3 is built from 16 residues. Trimming removed 8 bases from V and 3 bases from J, with 22 bases in between.

CDR3: CASTRRTGESNQPQHF. For the CDR3, the DNA is TGTGCCAGCACCCGTAGGACAGGGGAGTCCAATCAGCCCCAGCATTTT. The chain is built from TRBV12-3 or TRBV12-4 and TRBJ1-5, with 9 bases matching TRBD1. This CDR3 spans 16 amino acids. After removal of 7 bases from V and 3 bases from J, the junction contained 10 bases not matched to a gene.

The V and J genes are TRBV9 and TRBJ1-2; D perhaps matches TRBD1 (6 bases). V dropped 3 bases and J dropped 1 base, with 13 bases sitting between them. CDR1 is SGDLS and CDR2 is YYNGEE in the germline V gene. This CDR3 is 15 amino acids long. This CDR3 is CASSAQGRLNYGYTF. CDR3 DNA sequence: TGTGCCAGCAGCGCTCAGGGGCGGCTTAACTATGGCTACACCTTC. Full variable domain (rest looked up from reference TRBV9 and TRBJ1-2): DSGVTQTPKHLITATGQRVTLRCSPRSGDLSVYWYQQSLDQGLQFLIQYYNGEERAKGNILERFSAQQFPDLHSELNLSSLELGDSALYFCASSAQGRLNYGYTFGSGTRLTVV.